One sample yielded the 4 T cell receptor beta chains listed below, sequenced in a study of cytomegalovirus exposure and HLA in healthy donors. With 60 Vbeta and 13 Jbeta primers, the PCR was carried out. TCRdb keeps only in-frame clones here, not all; method: immunoSEQ multiplex PCR. The table lists some 130,000 clones, approximately 87% of them singletons. Material for sequencing was PBMCs. These receptors were collected from a woman younger than 45 in good health and CMV-seronegative.

In nucleotides, the CDR3 is TGTGCCAGCAGCTCCCGAGTTGGGGGGAGCAATCAGCCCCAGCATTTT. The encoded protein is CASSSRVGGSNQPQHF. The rearrangement joins TRBV7-8 to TRBJ1-5, with D possibly matching TRBD1 (5 bases). V gave up 4 bases and J gave up 1 base, with 14 bases separating them. This CDR3 spans 16 amino acids. Germline values: CDR1 SGHVS, CDR2 FQNEAQ.

This chain joins TRBV28 and TRBJ1-6, with D perhaps TRBD1 (5 bases). Germline V gene sequence: CDR1 MDHEN, CDR2 SYDVKM. This CDR3 has 14 amino acids. V shed 7 bases and J shed 5 bases, with 12 bases lying between them. CDR3 loop: CASTGGYDNSPLHF. The CDR3 DNA reads as TGTGCCAGCACCGGGGGGTACGATAATTCACCCCTCCACTTT.

The rearrangement uses TRBV28 and TRBJ1-5, with a possible D match to TRBD1 (5 bases). CDR1 is MDHEN, CDR2 SYDVKM, per germline. The CDR3 runs 15 residues. V was cut by 3 bases and J by 6 bases, with 15 bases left in between. The CDR3 region has the DNA TGTGCCAGCAGTTTTGGCGACAGACCGAGTCAGCCCCAGCATTTT. Its translation is CASSFGDRPSQPQHF.

This sequence joins TRBV6-5 and TRBJ2-5; TRBD2 is a possible D gene (5 bases). The CDR3 consists of 13 residues. Germline V gene lookup returns CDR1 MNHEY and CDR2 SVGAGI. The V gene lost 5 bases and the J gene lost 5 bases, with 12 bases spanning the gap. The CDR3 loop reads CASSQRVRETQYF. CDR3 bases: TGTGCCAGCAGTCAGAGGGTTCGGGAGACCCAGTACTTC.